This TCR beta chain was documented in a study of early stage breast cancer tumors. About the study: Each sample averaged around 9.4-fold read coverage.

Germline V gene lookup returns CDR1 SGHDN and CDR2 FVKESK. V was clipped by 4 bases and J by 4 bases, with 7 bases between them. There are 12 residues in the CDR3. This clone was detected only a few times. Blood replicates held 0.5 ug DNA, tumor or normal breast about 1.5 ug, two each. Measured with immunoSEQ multiplex PCR; TCRdb has only the in-frame clones, and not every one. The sample yields 10,000 to 11,000 clones, about 81% seen once. The TCR sequence derives from a person between 65 and 79 years old with breast cancer. The sequencing sample was made of breast tumor tissue. This chain uses TRBV14 with TRBJ1-1; no clear D. This CDR3 is CASSPLPTEAFF. The CDR3 DNA sequence: TGTGCCAGCAGCCCTCTTCCCACTGAAGCTTTCTTT.